This section outlines one T cell receptor beta chain sequence together with its context. What it binds is not known. TCRdb reprocessed the reads via MiXCR and lists one record per CDR3 protein. This table has approximately 56,000 distinct CDR3 sequences, around 20% appearing once. These data belong to a study of T cell repertoires in cytomegalovirus infection. Regarding the study as a whole: CMV carriers with the relevant HLA were identified by cumulative public TCR beta family frequency.

The CDR3 contains 16 residues. J was trimmed by 8 bases and V by 0 bases; bases with no gene match: 7. The germline V gene encodes CDR1 SGHAT and CDR2 FQNNGV. Sequencing used CD8+ T cells from cultured PBMCs, obtained from culture after CMV antigen stimulation. The source of this sequence is a human donor in good health (CMV status not recorded). Some clones in this sample may be carry-over from other donors' samples. The rearrangement uses TRBV11-2 and TRBJ1-6; 7 bases match TRBD1. The CDR3 here is CASSLELTGNDSPLHF. The CDR3 DNA reads TGTGCCAGCAGCTTAGAGTTGACAGGGAATGATTCACCCCTCCACTTT. Complete variable domain (other parts from reference TRBV11-2 and TRBJ1-6): EAGVAQSPRYKIIEKRQSVAFWCNPISGHATLYWYQQILGQGPKLLIQFQNNGVVDDSQLPKDRFSAERLKGVDSTLKIQPAKLEDSAVYLCASSLELTGNDSPLHFGNGTRLTVT.